This T cell receptor (beta chain) is drawn from a study of cytomegalovirus exposure and HLA in healthy donors. Study findings and constraints: Cytomegalovirus association was assigned to about 180 TCR beta chains.

In the case of this clone: Its antigen is not known.

Each of the donors was a healthy bone marrow donor. At collection, donors were nominally healthy, but unrecorded immune exposures were probable. Amplification used 60 Vbeta primers and 13 Jbeta primers. The repertoire was sequenced with immunoSEQ multiplex PCR; TCRdb's copy has only in-frame clones and lacks some. The sample consists of roughly 200,000 clones, around 82% of them appearing once. V lost 4 bases, J lost 7 bases, and 25 bases stayed unmatched. Germline-derived CDR1 and CDR2 are LGHNA and YNFKEQ. CDR3 length equals 21 residues. Sequencing was performed on PBMCs. The clonotype was recovered from a woman aged 25 to 45 in good health and CMV-seropositive. The chain employs TRBV4-2 and TRBJ2-2, with 9 bases lining up with TRBD2. CDR3 sequence (DNA): TGTGCCAGCAGCCCGTCTCCCCCCCCACTAGCGGGCCTTGAGGGGGGCGGGGAGCTGTTTTTT. Its protein product is CASSPSPPPLAGLEGGGELFF.